This TCR beta chain is from a study of CD8+ T cells in alopecia areata. Looking at the study overall: The study gave treated patients oral tofacitinib at 5 to 10 mg twice daily. Study outcomes and limitations: It was less clear whether patients shared TCRs than it was in mice, possibly because of HLA. Greater clonality was observed in lesional scalp samples, especially alopecia totalis/universalis, versus normal scalp.

In the case of this clone: Its antigen is still unknown.

The study team obtained lesional scalp punch biopsies and peripheral blood from alopecia areata patients. This CDR3 comprises 16 residues. The germline V gene has CDR1 SGHDN and CDR2 FVKESK. J gave up 5 bases and V 1 base, and 9 bases lay outside the gene matches. Sequencing relied on a cDNA template that was reverse transcribed from extracted RNA. The method was immunoSEQ multiplex PCR; TCRdb's version includes in-frame clones alone and lacks a portion of them. Of about 200,000 clones in the sample, 50% to 60% were seen once. Sequencing was performed on CD4+ T cells sorted from blood, taken at week 0. The clonotype originates from a human donor with alopecia areata. The chain couples TRBV14 to TRBJ2-5, with 8 bases fitting TRBD2. CDR3 nucleotide sequence: TGTGCCAGCAGCCAAGTATGGAGCGGGGGCAGGGAGACCCAGTACTTC. It encodes CASSQVWSGGRETQYF.